This TCR beta chain was recovered during a study of long-term antiretroviral therapy in people with HIV (dated by TCRdb to about 2022). Regarding the research as a whole: Collection of the earliest samples took place about a decade ahead of the 2015 WHO recommendation for immediate ART, at a time when ART was typically delayed until CD4 counts fell. A retrospective serial study tested whether changes in peripheral blood TRB repertoire composition and diversity were associated with ART initiation and durable HIV suppression. The cohort contributed over 150 cryopreserved PBMC samples from under 35 adults with confirmed HIV infection, collected serially over a mean of approximately six years (range 1-12). Among the 30 or so participants with HIV, eleven to twelve were female. No cross-contamination during QIAcube processing was seen in test extractions of a monoclonal T-cell line run alongside 30 or so polyclonal samples. What the authors observed across the whole study: Inferences about post-ART repertoire changes were limited because no data were available on ART adherence, viral resistance or therapy changes. The repertoire was dominated across all time points by expanded TRB clones identified before ART initiation, although this dominance was seen to fluctuate and to decrease in many PLHIV after ART. The samples were dated from about 2004 to 2017, and the ART regimens that were used may be less effective than current ART regimens. Starting ART was linked to a significant rise in TRB diversity, yet even after long-term ART the diversity remained significantly lower than in transplant donor controls. HIV repertoires had narrower CDR3 length ranges than controls, and the network structure suggested an antigen-experienced repertoire that shifted only slightly toward naive after ART. Owing to limited PBMC availability, only the TCR beta chain was sequenced, without alpha chain pairing. Because cell numbers in pre-ART samples were limited, unsorted PBMC were profiled instead of sorted CD4+ and CD8+ T cells.

Inclusion was restricted to participants for whom at least one PBMC sample before ART initiation and at least two post-ART samples were available. Every participant with HIV received treatment in the United States of America. Before DNA extraction, cryopreserved samples containing about 0.95-10 million PBMC were thawed and washed. At the time of the earliest PBMC sample for each participant with HIV, ages ranged from about 23 to 60 years. PBMC samples from each participant spanned 1-4 timepoints before ART initiation and 2-8 timepoints after ART initiation, with a median of 7 samples. Serial HIV viral load, CD4+ T-cell count, ART history and demographic data were obtained for every participant. Genomic DNA was extracted from unsorted PBMC with a Qiagen kit on a QIAcube, processed in batches of 12 samples. CDR1 and CDR2 (SEHNR, FQNEAQ) derive from the germline V gene (reference sequence). V is cut by 10 bases and J by 9 bases, and the space between the germline ends is 13 bases. The CDR3, from cysteine to phenylalanine, totals 11 residues. Here the CDR3 DNA is all that survives: 33 bases in frame from base 1.

The immunoSEQ hsTCRB v3.0 assay was used at survey level resolution to sequence the TRB variable region. TRB sequencing targeted a depth of about 40,000-50,000 T-cell genomes per sample. TRB libraries were pooled and sequenced on an Illumina MiSeq using a v3 150-cycle kit. Per the authors' processing: Repertoire analysis ran in R within a reproducible Nextflow workflow covering QC, data transformation and analysis. Custom analyses were implemented in LymphoSeq2, an R package for AIRR-Seq data exploration. After excluding a handful of samples that yielded fewer than 5000 total TRB sequences, 188 HIV repertoires remained for analysis. Among the 170 to 200 HIV repertoires that were kept, 59 were collected before ART initiation and about 130 were collected after ART initiation. Each repertoire was downsampled to 5000 TRB nucleotide sequences, and summary statistics were averaged across 100 downsampling iterations. The analysis kept only TRB sequences whose CDR3 regions were at least seven amino acids long. Diversity was assessed using a clonality score derived from Shannon entropy and using the Gini coefficient. In repertoire networks, the top 5000 CDR3 amino acid sequences were linked whenever an edit distance of one separated two sequences. For TRB CDR3 amino acid sequences, antigen specificity groups and MHC restriction were predicted with GLIPH2. Known CMV, EBV, HIV or tissue antigen associations were flagged by matching CDR3 amino acid sequences against VDJdb and McPAS-TCR. Pre-ART, post-ART and control groups were compared with Wilcoxon signed-rank tests and Holm-Bonferroni correction. TCRdb mirrors the immuneACCESS table, restricted to in-frame sequences. Some clones are absent from its copies; in checked studies, under half trace to an unresolved V gene, and the reason for the others is unknown. The DNA was the basis for D and trimming; V, J and clone size are from that table. The sample yields around 20,000 clones; around 90% were counted once. Clones ranked in the top ten supply approximately 9% of the sample.

As to this clone: It has no known antigen specificity. Base-call qualities are not available, and no considerably larger clone is one nucleotide away.

Source: unsorted PBMCs, taken 0.2 years before starting antiretroviral therapy. This receptor was obtained from a man between 18 and 29 years old with HIV. The V gene is TRBV7-9 and the J gene is TRBJ2-1; no D segment can be confidently identified. The nucleotide sequence reads TGTGCCACCTCATGGTTGGGTGAGCAGTTCTTC. The translation is CATSWLGEQFF.